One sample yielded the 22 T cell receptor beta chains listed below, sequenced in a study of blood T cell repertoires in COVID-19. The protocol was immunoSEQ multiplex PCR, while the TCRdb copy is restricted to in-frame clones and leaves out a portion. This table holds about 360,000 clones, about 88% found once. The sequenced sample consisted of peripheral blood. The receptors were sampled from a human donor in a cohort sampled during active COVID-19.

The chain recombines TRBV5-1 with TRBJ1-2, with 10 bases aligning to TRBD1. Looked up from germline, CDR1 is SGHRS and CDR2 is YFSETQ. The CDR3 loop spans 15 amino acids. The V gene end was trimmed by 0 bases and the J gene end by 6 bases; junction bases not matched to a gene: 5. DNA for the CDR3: TGCGCCAGCAGCTTGGGTGTGACAGGGGGCGATGGCTACACCTTC. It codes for CASSLGVTGGDGYTF. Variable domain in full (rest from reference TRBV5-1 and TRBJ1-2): KAGVTQTPRYLIKTRGQQVTLSCSPISGHRSVSWYQQTPGQGLQFLFEYFSETQRNKGNFPGRFSGRQFSNSRSEMNVSTLELGDSALYLCASSLGVTGGDGYTFGSGTRLTVV.

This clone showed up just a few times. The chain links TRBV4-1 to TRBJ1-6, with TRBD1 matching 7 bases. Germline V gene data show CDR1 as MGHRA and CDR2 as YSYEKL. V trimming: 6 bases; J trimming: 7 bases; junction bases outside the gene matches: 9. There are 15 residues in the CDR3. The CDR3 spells CASRPSGTANSPLHF. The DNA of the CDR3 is TGCGCCAGCAGACCTTCCGGGACAGCAAATTCACCCCTCCACTTT.

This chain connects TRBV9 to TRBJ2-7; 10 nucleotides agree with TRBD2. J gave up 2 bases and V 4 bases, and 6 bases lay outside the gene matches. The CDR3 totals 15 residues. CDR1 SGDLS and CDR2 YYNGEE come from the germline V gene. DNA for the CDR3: TGTGCCAGCAGCCTTGGGACTAGCGTTACCTACGAGCAGTACTTC. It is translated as CASSLGTSVTYEQYF.

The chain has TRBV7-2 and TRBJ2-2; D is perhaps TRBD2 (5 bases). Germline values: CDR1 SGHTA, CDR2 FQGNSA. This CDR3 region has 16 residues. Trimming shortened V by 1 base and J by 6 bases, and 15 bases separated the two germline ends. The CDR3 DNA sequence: TGTGCCAGCAGCTTAGGAGGAGGAGAGTGGCCCGGGGAGCTGTTTTTT. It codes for CASSLGGGEWPGELFF. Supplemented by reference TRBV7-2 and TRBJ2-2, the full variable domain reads GAGVSQSPSNKVTEKGKDVELRCDPISGHTALYWYRQSLGQGLEFLIYFQGNSAPDKSGLPSDRFSAERTGGSVSTLTIQRTQQEDSAVYLCASSLGGGEWPGELFFGEGSRLTVL.

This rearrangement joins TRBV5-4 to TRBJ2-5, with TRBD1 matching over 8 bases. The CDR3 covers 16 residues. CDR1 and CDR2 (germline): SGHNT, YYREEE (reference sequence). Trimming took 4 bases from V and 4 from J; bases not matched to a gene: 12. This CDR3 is CASSGGRQGAGETQYF. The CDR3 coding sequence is TGTGCCAGCAGCGGGGGACGGCAGGGGGCCGGAGAGACCCAGTACTTC.

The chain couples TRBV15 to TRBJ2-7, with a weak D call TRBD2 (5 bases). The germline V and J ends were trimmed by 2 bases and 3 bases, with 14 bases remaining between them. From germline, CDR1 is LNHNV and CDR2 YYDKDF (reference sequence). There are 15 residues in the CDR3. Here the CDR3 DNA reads TGTGCCACCAGCAGATTATCGGGGAGTTTCTACGAGCAGTACTTC. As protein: CATSRLSGSFYEQYF.

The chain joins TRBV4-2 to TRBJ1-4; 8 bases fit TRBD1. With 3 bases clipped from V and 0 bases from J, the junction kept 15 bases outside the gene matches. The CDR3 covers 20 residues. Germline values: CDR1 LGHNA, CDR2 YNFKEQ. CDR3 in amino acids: CASSHIMGSTGETTNEKLFF. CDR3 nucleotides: TGTGCCAGCAGCCACATTATGGGCTCGACAGGGGAGACAACTAATGAAAAACTGTTTTTT.

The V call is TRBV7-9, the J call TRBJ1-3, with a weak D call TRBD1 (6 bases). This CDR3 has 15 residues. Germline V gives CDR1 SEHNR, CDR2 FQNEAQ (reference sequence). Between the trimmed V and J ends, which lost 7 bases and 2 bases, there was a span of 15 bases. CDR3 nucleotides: TGTGCCAGCAACCACGGACAGCTGACTGGAAACACCATATATTTT. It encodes CASNHGQLTGNTIYF.

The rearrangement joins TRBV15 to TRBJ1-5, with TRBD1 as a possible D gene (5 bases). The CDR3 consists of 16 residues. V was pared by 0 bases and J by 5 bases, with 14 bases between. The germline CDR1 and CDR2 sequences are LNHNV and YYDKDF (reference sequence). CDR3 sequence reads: CATSREGAGEDQPQHF. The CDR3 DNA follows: TGTGCCACCAGCAGAGAAGGGGCAGGCGAAGATCAGCCCCAGCATTTT.

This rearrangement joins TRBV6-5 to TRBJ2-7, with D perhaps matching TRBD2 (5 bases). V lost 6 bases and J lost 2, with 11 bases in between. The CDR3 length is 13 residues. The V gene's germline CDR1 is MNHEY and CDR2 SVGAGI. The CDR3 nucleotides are TGTGCCAGCAGCCGGGATCCTACCTACGAGCAGTACTTC. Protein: CASSRDPTYEQYF.

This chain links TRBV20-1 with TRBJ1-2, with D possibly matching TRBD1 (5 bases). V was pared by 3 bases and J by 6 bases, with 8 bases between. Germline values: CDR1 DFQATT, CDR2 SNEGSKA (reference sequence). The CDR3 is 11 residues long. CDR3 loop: CSASQGHGYTF. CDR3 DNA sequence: TGCAGTGCTAGTCAGGGTCATGGCTACACCTTC.

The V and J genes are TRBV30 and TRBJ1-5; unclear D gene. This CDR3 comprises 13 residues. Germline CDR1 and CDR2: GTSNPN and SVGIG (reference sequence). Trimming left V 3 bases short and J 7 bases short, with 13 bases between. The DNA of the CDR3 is TGTGCCTGGAGCCCGGAAGGGAGGCAGCCCCAGCATTTT. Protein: CAWSPEGRQPQHF. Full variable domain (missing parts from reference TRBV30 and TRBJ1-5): SQTIHQWPATLVQPVGSPLSLECTVEGTSNPNLYWYRQAAGRGLQLLFYSVGIGQISSEVPQNLSASRPQDRQFILSSKKLLLSDSGFYLCAWSPEGRQPQHFGDGTRLSIL.

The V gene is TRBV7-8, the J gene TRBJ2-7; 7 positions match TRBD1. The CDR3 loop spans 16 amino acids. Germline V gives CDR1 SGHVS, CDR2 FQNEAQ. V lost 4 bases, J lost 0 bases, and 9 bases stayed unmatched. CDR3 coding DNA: TGTGCCAGCAGCTCAGGGGGACGATTGAGCTCCTACGAGCAGTACTTC. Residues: CASSSGGRLSSYEQYF. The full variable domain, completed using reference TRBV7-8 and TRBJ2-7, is GAGVSQSPRYKVAKRGQDVALRCDPISGHVSLFWYQQALGQGPEFLTYFQNEAQLDKSGLPSDRFFAERPEGSVSTLKIQRTQQEDSAVYLCASSSGGRLSSYEQYFGPGTRLTVT.

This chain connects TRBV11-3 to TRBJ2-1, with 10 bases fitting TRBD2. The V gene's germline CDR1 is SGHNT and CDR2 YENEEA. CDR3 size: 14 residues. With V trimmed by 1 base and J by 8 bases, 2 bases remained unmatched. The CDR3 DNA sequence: TGTGCCAGCAGCTTAGGACTAGCGGGTGATGAGCAGTTCTTC. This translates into CASSLGLAGDEQFF.

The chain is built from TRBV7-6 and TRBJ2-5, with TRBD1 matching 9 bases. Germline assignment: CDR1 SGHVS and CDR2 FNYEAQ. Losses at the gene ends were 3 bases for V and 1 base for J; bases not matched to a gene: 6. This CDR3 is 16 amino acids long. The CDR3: CASSFGDRATQETQYF. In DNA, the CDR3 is TGTGCCAGCAGCTTTGGGGACAGGGCCACCCAAGAGACCCAGTACTTC.

CDR3 amino acids: CASSPGTGFLTDTQYF. Written as DNA, the CDR3 is TGCGCCAGCAGCCCGGGGACAGGCTTCCTCACAGATACGCAGTATTTT. The chain uses TRBV5-1 and TRBJ2-3, with 8 bases aligning to TRBD1. Germline loops: CDR1 SGHRS, CDR2 YFSETQ. The CDR3 is made up of 16 amino acids. The junction had 9 bases not matched to a gene; V was cut back by 4 bases and J by 2 bases. Variable domain in full (rest from reference TRBV5-1 and TRBJ2-3): KAGVTQTPRYLIKTRGQQVTLSCSPISGHRSVSWYQQTPGQGLQFLFEYFSETQRNKGNFPGRFSGRQFSNSRSEMNVSTLELGDSALYLCASSPGTGFLTDTQYFGPGTRLTVL.

The CDR3 spells CASSGTGTGSLYEQYF. The CDR3 DNA follows: TGTGCCAGCAGCGGAACCGGGACAGGGTCCCTCTACGAGCAGTACTTC. J is TRBJ2-7 and V is TRBV5-8; TRBD1 agrees at 9 bases. Germline V lookup: CDR1 SGHTS, CDR2 YDEGEE. The CDR3 consists of 16 residues. V lost 4 bases and J lost 3; bases outside the gene matches: 11.

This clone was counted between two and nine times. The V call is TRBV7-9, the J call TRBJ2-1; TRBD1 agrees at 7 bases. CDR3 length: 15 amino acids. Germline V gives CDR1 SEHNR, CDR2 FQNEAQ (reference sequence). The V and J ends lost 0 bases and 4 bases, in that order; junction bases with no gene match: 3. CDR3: CASSLAPDRYNEQFF. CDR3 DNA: TGTGCCAGCAGCTTAGCGCCGGACAGGTACAATGAGCAGTTCTTC.

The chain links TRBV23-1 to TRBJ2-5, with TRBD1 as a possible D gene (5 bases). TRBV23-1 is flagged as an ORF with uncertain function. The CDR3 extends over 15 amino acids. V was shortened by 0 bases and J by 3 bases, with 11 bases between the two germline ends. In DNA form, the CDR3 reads TGCGCCAGCAGTCAATCGTACCAGGGCAAAGAGACCCAGTACTTC. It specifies CASSQSYQGKETQYF.

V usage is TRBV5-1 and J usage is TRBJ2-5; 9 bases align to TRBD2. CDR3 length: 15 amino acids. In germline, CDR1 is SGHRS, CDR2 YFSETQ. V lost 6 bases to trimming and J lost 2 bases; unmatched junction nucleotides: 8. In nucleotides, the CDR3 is TGCGCCAGCACCCTGACTAGCGGAAGGCAAGAGACCCAGTACTTC. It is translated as CASTLTSGRQETQYF.

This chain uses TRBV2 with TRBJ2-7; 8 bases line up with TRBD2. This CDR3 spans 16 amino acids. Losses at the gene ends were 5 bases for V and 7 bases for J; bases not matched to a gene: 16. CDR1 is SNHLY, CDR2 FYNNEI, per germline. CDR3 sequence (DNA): TGTGCCAGCAGTCCCGGGACTAGGATCCCACCGGGGGAGCAGTACTTC. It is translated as CASSPGTRIPPGEQYF.

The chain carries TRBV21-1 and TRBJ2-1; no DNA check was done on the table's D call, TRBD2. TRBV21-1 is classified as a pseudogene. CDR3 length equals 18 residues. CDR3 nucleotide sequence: TGTGCCAGCAGCGCCCAAAGGGGATTAGCGGGACTCTACAATGAGCAGTTCTTC. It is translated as CASSAQRGLAGLYNEQFF.